Listed below are T cell receptor beta chains from one sample, sequenced in a study of long-term antiretroviral therapy in people with HIV. Produced via immunoSEQ multiplex PCR; TCRdb's table is partial and in-frame only. The sample yields tens of thousands of clones, 70% to 90% seen once. This sample comprised unsorted PBMCs, obtained roughly 2.9 years before starting antiretroviral therapy. The receptor source for this set is a woman in her twenties or thirties with HIV. CDR3s include the opening cysteine and the closing phenylalanine or tryptophan. D genes are given only for firm matches. Size is omitted from some rows. Given values are once, few, many or a class for expanded clones.

>14|.|TRBJ1-4|TRBV7-8|.
TGTGCCAGCAGGACCGGGACGGTGGGTGAAAAACTGTTTTTT
CASRTGTVGEKLFF
>15|once|TRBJ1-1|TRBV18|.
TGTGCCAGCTCACCACCAGAAGGAACGGGAACTGAAGCTTTCTTT
CASSPPEGTGTEAFF
>13|.|TRBJ2-5|TRBV29-1|.
TGCAGCGCCCGGGGGGGACAGCAAGAGACCCAGTACTTC
CSARGGQQETQYF
>12|.|TRBJ1-2|TRBV30|TRBD1
TGTGCCTGGAGTGTACCAGGGGGAGGCTACACCTTC
CAWSVPGGGYTF
>20|.|TRBJ1-5|TRBV19|TRBD1
TGTGCCAGTAGTAGGGGGGAGAGACAGGGATTTTCGGAGAGCAATCAGCCCCAGCATTTT
CASSRGERQGFSESNQPQHF
>14|few|TRBJ1-1|TRBV5-1|.
TGCGCCAGCGGTTCAGAGACATACAACACTGAAGCTTTCTTT
CASGSETYNTEAFF
>15|.|TRBJ2-7|TRBV9|TRBD1
TGTGCCAGCAGCCCATCGGACAGGGGGTTGGGGGAGCAGTACTTC
CASSPSDRGLGEQYF
>15|.|TRBJ1-6|TRBV12-2|.
TGTGCAAGTCGCGAGGGACAGCCGTATAATTCACCCCTCCACTTT
CASREGQPYNSPLHF
>12|.|TRBJ2-3|TRBV12-5|.
TGTGCTAGTGGTCCAACTCCCCTAATCTCCGATTTT
CASGPTPLISDF
>15|.|TRBJ2-5|TRBV5-1|TRBD1
TGCGCCAGCAACCCGGGACAGAGCACCGGAGAGACCCAGTACTTC
CASNPGQSTGETQYF
>15|.|TRBJ1-6|TRBV6-1|.
TGTGCCAGCAGTGAACTGGGAGGCAGCCCGACACCCCTCCACTTT
CASSELGGSPTPLHF
>11|.|TRBJ1-2|TRBV29-1|.
TGCAGCGTTAGACTGATTCACGGCTACACCTTC
CSVRLIHGYTF
>13|.|TRBJ2-1|TRBV11-2|.
TGTGCCAGCGGGGCTACAGGGTTCCATGAGCAGTTCTTC
CASGATGFHEQFF
>13|.|TRBJ2-5|TRBV7-9|.
TGTGCCAGCAGCCCCTGGGACGGAAAGACCCAGTACTTC
CASSPWDGKTQYF
>15|few|TRBJ2-7|TRBV4-1|.
TGCGCCAGCAGCCAAGACCATGGGGTTTCCTACGAGCAGTACTTC
CASSQDHGVSYEQYF
>16|.|TRBJ2-1|TRBV5-6|.
TGTGCCAGCAGCTTAGAAGAACAGAGAAGTATCAATGAGCAGTTCTTC
CASSLEEQRSINEQFF
>14|.|TRBJ1-6|TRBV19|.
TGTGCCAGTAGTATATGGGGATATAATTCACCCCTCCACTTT
CASSIWGYNSPLHF
>15|.|TRBJ2-1|TRBV6-1|.
TGTGCCAGCAGAGATGTACACCCCACGAGGGATGAGCAGTTCTTC
CASRDVHPTRDEQFF
>15|.|TRBJ1-4|TRBV11-2|.
TGTGCCAGCAGCTTCTCTCAAGTCGAGGATGAAAAACTGTTTTTT
CASSFSQVEDEKLFF
>16|.|TRBJ1-4|TRBV14|.
TGTGCCAGCAGCCAAGCTTCAGGGACCGAAACCAAGGAACTGTTTTTT
CASSQASGTETKELFF
>16|few|TRBJ1-4|TRBV4-2|TRBD1
TGTGCCAGCAGCCAAGATAAAGGGACAGGGGATGAAAAACTGTTTTTT
CASSQDKGTGDEKLFF
>14|.|TRBJ1-4|TRBV27|.
TGTGCCAGCAGTAGCAGGATCTCACGCGAAAAACTGTTTTTT
CASSSRISREKLFF
>15|.|TRBJ1-1|TRBV9|TRBD1
TGTGCCAGCAGCGTAGTTTCTGGGGACAGTCCGGACAGCCTCTTT
CASSVVSGDSPDSLF
>14|.|TRBJ1-1|TRBV5-1|.
TGCGCCAGCACCCCCCCGGGGGCGGTCACTGAAGCTTTCTTT
CASTPPGAVTEAFF
>14|once|TRBJ1-2|TRBV6-1|TRBD1
TGTGCCTCCCGATTGGAAGGACAGGGGTATGGCTACACCTTC
CASRLEGQGYGYTF
>11|few|TRBJ1-6|TRBV5-1|.
TGCGCCAGCAGCGCGGGGGATGTCCTCCACTTT
CASSAGDVLHF
>15|.|TRBJ2-4|TRBV2|.
TGTGCCAGCAGCCCTCTCGGCATAGCCAAAAACATTCAGTACTTC
CASSPLGIAKNIQYF
>15|.|TRBJ2-5|TRBV5-6|TRBD1
TGTGCCAGCAGCACTCGGACAGGGACCGGAGAGACCCAGTACTTC
CASSTRTGTGETQYF
>17|.|TRBJ2-3|TRBV14|.
TGTGCCAGCAGCCAAGATTCCCCGGGGAGAGGAACAGATACGCAGTATTTT
CASSQDSPGRGTDTQYF
>16|.|TRBJ1-3|TRBV9|.
TGTGCCAGCAGCGTAGTAAGCGAATACTCTGGAAACACCATATATTTT
CASSVVSEYSGNTIYF
>12|.|TRBJ2-4|TRBV5-1|TRBD2
TGCGCCAGCAGCTTGACTAGCGACATTCAGTACTTC
CASSLTSDIQYF
>15|.|TRBJ1-3|TRBV4-1|TRBD1
TGCGCCAGCAGCCCAGACAGGGTGTGGGGAAACACCATATATTTT
CASSPDRVWGNTIYF
>14|.|TRBJ2-6|TRBV12-5|.
TGTGCTAGTGGTCAGACCGGGGGGGCCAACGTCCTGACTTTC
CASGQTGGANVLTF